This paragraph reports one T cell receptor beta chain. Its antigen is undetermined. This entry comes from a study of graft-versus-host responses after intestinal transplantation. The overall study: Each transplant was multivisceral, liver-intestinal, or isolated intestinal. The whole recipient group had anti-thymocyte globulin induction followed by tacrolimus and steroids for around 3 years. Findings and limits, study-wide: Peak GvH clone levels in circulation were associated with early post-transplant HvG declines.

The assay was immunoSEQ multiplex PCR, and TCRdb's table has in-frame clones only and misses some. Counted here are about 70,000 clones, 90% occurring once; the ten biggest clones make up approximately 1.3%. The clonotype comes from a human donor who received an intestinal transplant. Sequences were derived from unstimulated CD8+ T cells sorted from spleen or lymph node cells, sampled before intestinal transplant.

The CDR3 protein is CASSYRGRPPLHF. CDR3 nucleotide sequence: TGTGCCAGCAGTTACAGGGGGCGGCCACCCCTCCACTTT. The genes are TRBV6-5 and TRBJ1-6; 7 bases align to TRBD1. The V gene's germline CDR1 is MNHEY and CDR2 SVGAGI. This CDR3 has 13 residues. Losses at the gene ends were 2 bases for V and 11 bases for J; bases not matched to a gene: 3.